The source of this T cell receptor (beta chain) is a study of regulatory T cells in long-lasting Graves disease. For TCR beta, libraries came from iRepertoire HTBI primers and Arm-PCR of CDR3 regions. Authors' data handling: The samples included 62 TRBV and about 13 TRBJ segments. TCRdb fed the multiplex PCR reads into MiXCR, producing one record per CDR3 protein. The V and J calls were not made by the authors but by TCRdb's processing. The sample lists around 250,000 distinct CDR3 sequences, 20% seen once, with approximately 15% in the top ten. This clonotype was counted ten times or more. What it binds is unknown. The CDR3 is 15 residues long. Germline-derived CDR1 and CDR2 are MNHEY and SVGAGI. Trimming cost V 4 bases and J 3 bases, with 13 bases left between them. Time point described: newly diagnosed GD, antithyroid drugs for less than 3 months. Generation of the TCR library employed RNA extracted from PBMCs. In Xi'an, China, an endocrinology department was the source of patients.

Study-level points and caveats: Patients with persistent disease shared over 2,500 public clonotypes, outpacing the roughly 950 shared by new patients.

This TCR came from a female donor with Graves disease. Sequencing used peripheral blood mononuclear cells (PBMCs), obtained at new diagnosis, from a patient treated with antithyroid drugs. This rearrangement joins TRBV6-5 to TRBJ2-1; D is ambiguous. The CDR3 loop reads CASSSATLNYNEQFF. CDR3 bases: TGTGCCAGCAGTTCGGCTACCCTGAACTACAATGAGCAGTTCTTC.